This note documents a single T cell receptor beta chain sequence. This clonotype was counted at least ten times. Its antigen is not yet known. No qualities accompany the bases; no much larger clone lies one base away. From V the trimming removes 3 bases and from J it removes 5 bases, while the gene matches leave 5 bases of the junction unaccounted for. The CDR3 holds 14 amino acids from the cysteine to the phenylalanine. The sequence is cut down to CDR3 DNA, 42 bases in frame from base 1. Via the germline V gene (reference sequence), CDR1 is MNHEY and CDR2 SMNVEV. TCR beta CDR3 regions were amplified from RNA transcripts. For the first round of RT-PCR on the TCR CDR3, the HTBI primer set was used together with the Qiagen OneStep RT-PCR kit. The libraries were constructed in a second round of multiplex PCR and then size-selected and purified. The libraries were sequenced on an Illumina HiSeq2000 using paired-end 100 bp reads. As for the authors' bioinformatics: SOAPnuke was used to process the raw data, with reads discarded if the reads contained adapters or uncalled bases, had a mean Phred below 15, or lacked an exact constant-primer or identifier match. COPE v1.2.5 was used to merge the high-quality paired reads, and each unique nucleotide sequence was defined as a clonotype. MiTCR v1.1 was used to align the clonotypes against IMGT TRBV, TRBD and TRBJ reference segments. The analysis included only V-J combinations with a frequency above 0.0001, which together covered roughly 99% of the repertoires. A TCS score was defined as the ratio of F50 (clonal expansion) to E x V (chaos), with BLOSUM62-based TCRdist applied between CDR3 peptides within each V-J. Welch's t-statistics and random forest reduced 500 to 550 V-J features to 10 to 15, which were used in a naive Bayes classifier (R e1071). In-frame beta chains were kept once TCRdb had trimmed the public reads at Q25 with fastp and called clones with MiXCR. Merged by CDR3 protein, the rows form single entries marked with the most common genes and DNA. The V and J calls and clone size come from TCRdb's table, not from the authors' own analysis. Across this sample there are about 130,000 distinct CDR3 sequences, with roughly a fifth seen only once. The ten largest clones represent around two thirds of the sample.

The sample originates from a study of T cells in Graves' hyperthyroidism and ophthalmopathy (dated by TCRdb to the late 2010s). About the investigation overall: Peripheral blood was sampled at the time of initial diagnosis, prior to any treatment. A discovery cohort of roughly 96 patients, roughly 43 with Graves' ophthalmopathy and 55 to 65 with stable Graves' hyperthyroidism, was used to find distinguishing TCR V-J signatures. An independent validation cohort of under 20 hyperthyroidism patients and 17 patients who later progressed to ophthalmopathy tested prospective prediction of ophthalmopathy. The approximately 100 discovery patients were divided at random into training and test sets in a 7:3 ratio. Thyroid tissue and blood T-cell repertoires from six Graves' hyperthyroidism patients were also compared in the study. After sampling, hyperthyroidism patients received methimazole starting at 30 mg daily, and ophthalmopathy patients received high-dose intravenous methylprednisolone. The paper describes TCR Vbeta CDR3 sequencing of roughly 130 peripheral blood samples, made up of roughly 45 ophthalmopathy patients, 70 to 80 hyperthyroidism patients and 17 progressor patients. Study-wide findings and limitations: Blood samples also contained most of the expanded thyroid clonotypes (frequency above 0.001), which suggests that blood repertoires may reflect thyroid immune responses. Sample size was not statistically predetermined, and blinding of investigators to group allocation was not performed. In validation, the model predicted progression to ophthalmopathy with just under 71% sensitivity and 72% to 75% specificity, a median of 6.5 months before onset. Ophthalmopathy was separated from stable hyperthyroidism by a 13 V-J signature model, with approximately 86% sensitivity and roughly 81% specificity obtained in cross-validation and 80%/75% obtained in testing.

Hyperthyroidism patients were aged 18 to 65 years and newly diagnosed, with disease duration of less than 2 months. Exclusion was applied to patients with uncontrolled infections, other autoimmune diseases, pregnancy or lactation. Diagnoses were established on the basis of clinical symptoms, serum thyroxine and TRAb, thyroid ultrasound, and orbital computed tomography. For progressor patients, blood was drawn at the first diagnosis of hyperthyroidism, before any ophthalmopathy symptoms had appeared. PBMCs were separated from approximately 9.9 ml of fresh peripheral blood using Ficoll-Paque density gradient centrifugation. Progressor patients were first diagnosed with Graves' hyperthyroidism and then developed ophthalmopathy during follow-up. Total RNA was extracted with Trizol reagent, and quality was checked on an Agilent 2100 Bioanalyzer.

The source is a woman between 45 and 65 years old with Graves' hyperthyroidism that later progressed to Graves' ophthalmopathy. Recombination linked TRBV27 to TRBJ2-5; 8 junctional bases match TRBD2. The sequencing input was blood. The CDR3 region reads CASSFAGGWETQYF. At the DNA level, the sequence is TGTGCCAGCAGTTTTGCGGGAGGCTGGGAGACCCAGTACTTC.